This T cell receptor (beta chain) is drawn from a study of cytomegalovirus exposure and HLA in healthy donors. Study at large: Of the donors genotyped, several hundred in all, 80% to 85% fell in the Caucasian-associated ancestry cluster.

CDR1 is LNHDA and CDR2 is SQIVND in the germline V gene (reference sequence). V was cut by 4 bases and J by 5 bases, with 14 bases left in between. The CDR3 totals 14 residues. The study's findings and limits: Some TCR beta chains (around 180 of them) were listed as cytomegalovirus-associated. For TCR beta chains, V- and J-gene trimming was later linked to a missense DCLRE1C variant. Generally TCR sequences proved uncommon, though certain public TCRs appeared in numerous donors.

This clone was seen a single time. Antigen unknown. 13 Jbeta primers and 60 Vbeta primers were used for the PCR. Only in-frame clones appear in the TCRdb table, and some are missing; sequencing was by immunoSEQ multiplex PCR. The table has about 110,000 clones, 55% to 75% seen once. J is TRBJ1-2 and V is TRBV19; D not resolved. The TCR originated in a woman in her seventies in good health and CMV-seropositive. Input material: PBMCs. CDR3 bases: TGTGCCAGTAGTAAGGAGTGGTTGGCTTATGGCTACACCTTC. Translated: CASSKEWLAYGYTF.